Following are 3 T cell receptor beta chains from one sample sequenced in a study of blood T cells in healthy people across ages. Sample-barcoded 5' priming and a J-beta primer mix drove a second PCR of 7 to 11 cycles. TCRdb re-derived calls from the 5' RACE reads in MiXCR, one entry per CDR3 protein. Among some 1.4 million distinct CDR3 sequences listed, around 42% were seen once. Sequencing was performed on blood. These receptors originate from a young woman in good health.

This clonotype appeared a few times. The chain combines TRBV7-9 with TRBJ2-5; maybe TRBD2 (5 bases). This CDR3 spans 14 amino acids. From germline, CDR1 is SEHNR and CDR2 FQNEAQ (reference sequence). The V end lost 3 bases, the J end lost 4 bases, and 12 bases lay between the germline ends. Written as DNA, the CDR3 is TGTGCCAGCAGCTTGAGTGAGGGAAGAGAGACCCAGTACTTC. As protein: CASSLSEGRETQYF.

The CDR3 reads CASSLYGTQGSNEKLFF. CDR3 DNA: TGTGCCAGCAGTTTATACGGGACACAGGGGTCTAATGAAAAACTGTTTTTT. The chain carries TRBV27 and TRBJ1-4, with 7 bases lining up with TRBD1. Trimming took 1 base from V and 3 from J; bases not matched to a gene: 8. CDR1 is MNHEY and CDR2 is SMNVEV in the germline V gene (reference sequence). This CDR3 is 17 amino acids long.

This rearrangement joins TRBV20-1 to TRBJ2-1; D perhaps matches TRBD2 (5 bases). The germline V gene has CDR1 DFQATT and CDR2 SNEGSKA (reference sequence). The CDR3 covers 15 residues. Trimming cost V 0 bases and J 8 bases, with 17 bases left between them. This CDR3 is CSARDPRDRDDEQFF. The DNA for the CDR3 is TGCAGTGCTAGAGATCCCCGGGATCGCGACGATGAGCAGTTCTTC.